The clone carrying this T cell receptor (beta chain) was seen many times. Its antigen is not identified. The CDR3 is 14 residues long. The germline V gene encodes CDR1 MDHEN and CDR2 SYDVKM. The ends lost 3 bases at V and 4 bases at J; junction bases unmatched: 2. The data were taken from a study of human T cells and chemical hapten exposure. The library tagged each cDNA molecule with unique molecular identifiers. Original processing notes: There were a median of around 96,000 TCRs per sample, with a range from about 23,224 to 690,600. TCRdb used MiXCR to reprocess the RACE reads, holding one entry per CDR3 protein. The V and J calls were not made by the authors but by TCRdb's processing. The data show around 80,000 distinct CDR3 sequences, about 8.7% seen once. The study's findings and limits: TCRs at high frequency, those above 1 in 1000, did not change with DPC sensitization.

Time point given: healthy volunteer bleed at 6 weeks. It was unfractionated whole blood from which total RNA was extracted. Input material: whole blood. The receptor comes from a male donor in good health. Some clones in this sample may be carry-over from other donors' samples. The rearrangement links TRBV28 to TRBJ1-5, with 8 bases matching TRBD1. The CDR3 DNA is TGTGCCAGCAGTTTTGGACAGGGAAATCAGCCCCAGCATTTT. As protein: CASSFGQGNQPQHF.